The clone carrying this TCR beta chain was seen more than once but under ten times. Antigen: not known. This entry comes from a study of vaccination and CD4 T cells after COVID-19. Sequencing of the DNA from cultured CD4+ T cells was carried out with the Oncomine TCR Beta short-read assay. One entry per CDR3 protein results from TCRdb running MiXCR on the PCR reads. This repertoire shows 12,000 or so distinct CDR3 sequences, around 60% found once; its top ten account for approximately 22%. There are 15 residues in the CDR3. The ends were cut back, 1 base at V and 7 bases at J, with 14 bases in the middle. Germline V lookup: CDR1 DFQATT, CDR2 SNEGSKA (reference sequence). The treatment is: roughly ten-day PBMC culture with coronavirus spike peptide pools or control peptides (ViraFEST assay).

Sample: CD4+ T cells from blood, cultured in vitro. This chain uses TRBV20-1 with TRBJ1-6, with D unresolved. The source of this sequence is a human donor who had recovered from COVID-19. The CDR3 is CSARVSELLNSPLHF. CDR3 DNA sequence: TGCAGTGCTAGAGTATCAGAACTGTTAAATTCACCCCTCCACTTT.